Below, 14 T cell receptor beta chains from the same sample are listed, as sequenced in a study of blood T cell repertoires in COVID-19. This table comes from immunoSEQ multiplex PCR, and its TCRdb copy is limited to in-frame clones, with some not included. The sample comprises around 37,000 clones, nearly 90% of which are singletons, and less than 30% rests with the top ten. The specimen sequenced was peripheral blood. These receptors were obtained from a man aged 55 to 69 with active or convalescent COVID-19.

The V and J genes are TRBV5-4 and TRBJ2-2; tentative D call: TRBD2 (5 bases). The CDR3 covers 16 residues. Trimming removed 4 bases from V and 4 bases from J, with 17 bases in between. Per the germline V gene, CDR1 is SGHNT and CDR2 is YYREEE (reference sequence). CDR3 amino acids: CASSPAVGRGTGELFF. CDR3 bases: TGTGCCAGCAGCCCGGCGGTGGGTCGGGGCACCGGGGAGCTGTTTTTT. The full variable domain, completed using reference TRBV5-4 and TRBJ2-2, is ETGVTQSPTHLIKTRGQQVTLRCSSQSGHNTVSWYQQALGQGPQFIFQYYREEENGRGNFPPRFSGLQFPNYSSELNVNALELDDSALYLCASSPAVGRGTGELFFGEGSRLTVL.

V gene TRBV2 combines with J gene TRBJ2-7; D is unresolved. CDR3 size: 12 residues. Trimming left V 6 bases short and J 0 bases short, with 6 bases between. Per the germline V gene, CDR1 is SNHLY and CDR2 is FYNNEI. The CDR3 DNA reads as TGTGCCAGCAGGAGGAGCTCCTACGAGCAGTACTTC. Translated: CASRRSSYEQYF.

The chain uses TRBV7-2 and TRBJ2-1; no firm D call. The CDR3 is 11 residues long. V shed 5 bases and J shed 8 bases, with 7 bases lying between them. Germline CDR1 is SGHTA and CDR2 is FQGNSA. The CDR3, as DNA: TGTGCCAGCAGCCCATTTGATGAGCAGTTCTTC. It translates to CASSPFDEQFF.

The CDR3 DNA sequence: TGTGCCAGCAGGGTCTTACAGGAGAACACTGAAGCTTTCTTT. Translating it yields CASRVLQENTEAFF. The gene calls are TRBV28 and TRBJ1-1; perhaps TRBD1 as D (5 bases). The CDR3 totals 14 residues. The V end lost 6 bases, the J end lost 1 base, and 12 bases lay between the germline ends. The germline gives CDR1 MDHEN, CDR2 SYDVKM.

The rearrangement joins TRBV18 to TRBJ1-1; 7 nucleotides line up with TRBD1. This CDR3 has 14 residues. Trimming took 5 bases from V and 2 from J; bases not matched to a gene: 5. Germline CDR1 reads KGHSH; CDR2 reads LQKENI. DNA for the CDR3: TGTGCCAGCTCAGGCCGGGACAGAAACACTGAAGCTTTCTTT. Its translation is CASSGRDRNTEAFF.

The chain carries TRBV30 and TRBJ2-1, with TRBD2 identical over 13 bases. CDR3 length: 15 residues. Germline CDR1 GTSNPN, CDR2 SVGIG (reference sequence). V lost 1 base to trimming and J lost 9 bases; unmatched junction nucleotides: 6. CDR3 residues: CAWSGGTSGNLEQFF. Written as DNA, the CDR3 is TGTGCCTGGAGTGGAGGGACTAGCGGGAATCTTGAGCAGTTCTTC. The whole variable domain, remainder taken from reference TRBV30 and TRBJ2-1, is SQTIHQWPATLVQPVGSPLSLECTVEGTSNPNLYWYRQAAGRGLQLLFYSVGIGQISSEVPQNLSASRPQDRQFILSSKKLLLSDSGFYLCAWSGGTSGNLEQFFGPGTRLTVL.

J is TRBJ2-5 and V is TRBV2; D may be TRBD2 (6 bases). CDR1 is SNHLY and CDR2 is FYNNEI in the germline V gene. CDR3 length: 15 residues. V gave up 3 bases and J gave up 3 bases, with 14 bases separating them. The CDR3 region is CASSEGLAREETQYF. DNA for the CDR3: TGTGCCAGCAGTGAGGGTCTAGCGAGGGAAGAGACCCAGTACTTC.

The gene calls are TRBV4-1 and TRBJ2-4, with D uncertain. With 1 base removed from V and 1 base from J, the gap between germline ends came to 17 bases. In germline, CDR1 is MGHRA, CDR2 YSYEKL. The CDR3 is 18 amino acids. CDR3 loop: CASSQGSQAGGAKNIQYF. The CDR3 DNA is TGCGCCAGCAGCCAAGGGTCCCAGGCCGGTGGGGCCAAAAACATTCAGTACTTC.

V usage is TRBV7-9 and J usage is TRBJ2-1; TRBD2 is a possible D gene (6 bases). Germline V gives CDR1 SEHNR, CDR2 FQNEAQ (reference sequence). The CDR3 is made up of 18 amino acids. Deletions cut 1 base from V and 0 bases from J, with 16 bases between. The CDR3 nucleotides are TGTGCCAGCAGCTTAGTAGGGGTAGCGGAGAGCTCCTACAATGAGCAGTTCTTC. Protein sequence: CASSLVGVAESSYNEQFF.

V gene TRBV25-1 combines with J gene TRBJ2-7, with 7 bases identical to TRBD1. Trimming removed 7 bases from V and 2 bases from J; junction bases left unmatched: 8. In germline, CDR1 is MGHDK, CDR2 SYGVNS. This CDR3 has 14 amino acids. CDR3 sequence (DNA): TGTGCCAGCACCTCTCCGGGACAGCCCTACGAGCAGTACTTC. Translation gives CASTSPGQPYEQYF.

The CDR3 bases are TGTGCCAGCAGCTTATGGACTAGCGGGAGTTCCTACAATGAGCAGTTCTTC. Translation gives CASSLWTSGSSYNEQFF. The chain recombines TRBV7-3 with TRBJ2-1; 13 bases are a match to TRBD2. The germline gives CDR1 SGHTA, CDR2 FQGTGA. The V segment lost 2 bases and the J segment 1 base; nucleotides outside the gene matches: 2. CDR3 size: 17 residues. Variable domain in full (rest from reference TRBV7-3 and TRBJ2-1): GAGVSQTPSNKVTEKGKYVELRCDPISGHTALYWYRQSLGQGPEFLIYFQGTGAADDSGLPNDRFFAVRPEGSVSTLKIQRTERGDSAVYLCASSLWTSGSSYNEQFFGPGTRLTVL.

The rearrangement uses TRBV19 and TRBJ2-1; D possibly corresponds to TRBD2 (5 bases). Germline assignment: CDR1 LNHDA and CDR2 SQIVND (reference sequence). V gave up 6 bases and J gave up 7 bases, with 13 bases separating them. The CDR3 runs to 13 residues. CDR3 residues: CASSGILGNEQFF. The CDR3 DNA follows: TGTGCCAGTAGCGGGATATTGGGGAATGAGCAGTTCTTC.

This sequence joins TRBV5-1 and TRBJ1-5; possible D gene TRBD1, 5 bases. The germline gives CDR1 SGHRS, CDR2 YFSETQ. With 0 bases removed from V and 4 bases from J, the gap between germline ends came to 11 bases. The CDR3 extends over 15 amino acids. The CDR3 reads CASSLDWGGNQPQHF. The CDR3 coding sequence is TGCGCCAGCAGCTTGGATTGGGGGGGAAATCAGCCCCAGCATTTT.

In its sample, this clone ranks as medium-sized. The chain couples TRBV7-6 to TRBJ2-5; maybe TRBD2 (6 bases). The CDR3 sequence is 14 residues long. V was pared by 1 base and J by 3 bases, with 9 bases between. In germline, CDR1 is SGHVS, CDR2 FNYEAQ. CDR3 sequence reads: CASSLVLAEETQYF. The CDR3 nucleotides are TGTGCCAGCAGCTTAGTCTTAGCGGAAGAGACCCAGTACTTC.